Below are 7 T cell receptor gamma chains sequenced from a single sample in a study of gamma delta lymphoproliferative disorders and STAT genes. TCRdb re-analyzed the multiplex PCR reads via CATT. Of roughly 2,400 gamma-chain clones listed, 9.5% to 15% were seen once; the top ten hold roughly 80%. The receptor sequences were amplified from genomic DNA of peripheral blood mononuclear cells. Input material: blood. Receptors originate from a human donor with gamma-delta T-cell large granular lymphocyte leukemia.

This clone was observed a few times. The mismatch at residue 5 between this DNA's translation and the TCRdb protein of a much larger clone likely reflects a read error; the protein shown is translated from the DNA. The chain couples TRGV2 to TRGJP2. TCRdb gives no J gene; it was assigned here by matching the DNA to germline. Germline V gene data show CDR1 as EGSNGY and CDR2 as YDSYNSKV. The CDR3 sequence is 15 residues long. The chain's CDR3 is CATWGGPGSDWIKTF. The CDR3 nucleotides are TGTGCCACCTGGGGCGGGCCGGGTAGTGATTGGATCAAGACGTTT.

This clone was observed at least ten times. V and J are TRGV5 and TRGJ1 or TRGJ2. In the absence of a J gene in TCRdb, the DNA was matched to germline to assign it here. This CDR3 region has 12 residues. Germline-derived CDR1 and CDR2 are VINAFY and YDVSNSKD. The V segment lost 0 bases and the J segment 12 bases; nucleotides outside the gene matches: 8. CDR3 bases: TGTGCCACCTGGGACAGGGAGCGCGCGAAACTCTTT. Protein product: CATWDRERAKLF.

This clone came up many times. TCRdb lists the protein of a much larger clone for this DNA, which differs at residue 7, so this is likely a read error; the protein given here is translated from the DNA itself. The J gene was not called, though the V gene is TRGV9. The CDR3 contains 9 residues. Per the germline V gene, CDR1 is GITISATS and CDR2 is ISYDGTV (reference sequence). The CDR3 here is CALERGRLF. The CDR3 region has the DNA TGTGCCTTGGAGAGGGGGAGACTCTTT.

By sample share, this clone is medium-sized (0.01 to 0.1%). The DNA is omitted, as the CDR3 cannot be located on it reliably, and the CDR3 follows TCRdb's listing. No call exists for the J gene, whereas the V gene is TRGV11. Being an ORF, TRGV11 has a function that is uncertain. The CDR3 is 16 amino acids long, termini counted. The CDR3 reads CTTVPAGLGGYYKKLF.

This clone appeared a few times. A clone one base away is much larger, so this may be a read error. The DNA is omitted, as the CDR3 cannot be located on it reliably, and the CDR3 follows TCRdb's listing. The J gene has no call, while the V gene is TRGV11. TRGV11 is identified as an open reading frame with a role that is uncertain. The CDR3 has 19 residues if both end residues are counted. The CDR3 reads CTTVPAGLGPRAHGWFKIF.

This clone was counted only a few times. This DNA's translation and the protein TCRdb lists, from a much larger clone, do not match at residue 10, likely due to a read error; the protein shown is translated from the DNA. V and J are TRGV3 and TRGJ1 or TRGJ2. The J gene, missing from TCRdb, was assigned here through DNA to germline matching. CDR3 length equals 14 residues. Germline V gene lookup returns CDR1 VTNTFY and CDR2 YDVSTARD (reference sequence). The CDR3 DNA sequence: TGTGCCACCTGGGACAGGCCGGATTATTGTAAGAAACTCTTT. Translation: CATWDRPDYCKKLF.

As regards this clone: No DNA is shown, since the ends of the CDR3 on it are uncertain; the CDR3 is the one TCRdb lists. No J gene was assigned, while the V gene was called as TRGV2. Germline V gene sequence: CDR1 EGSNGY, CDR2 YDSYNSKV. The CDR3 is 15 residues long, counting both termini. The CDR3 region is CATWGDNSLAVEQHF.